Listed here are 20 T cell receptor beta chains from one sample, sequenced in a study of beta chain features in type 1 diabetes (dated by TCRdb to 2016 to 2018). The full study reports these points: A moderate but significant shortening of TCRB CDR3 length was observed in type 1 diabetes patients in all four CD4+ subsets.

Libraries were made using the immunoSEQ multiplex PCR assay. The entire amount of isolated RNA was reverse transcribed using the High Capacity cDNA Reverse Transcription Kit, so the sequenced TCRB transcripts were expressed ones. The table was pulled from immuneACCESS by TCRdb, which kept in-frame rearrangements only. Such tables lose some clones; where checked, under half of the loss comes from unresolved V genes, and the rest has no known cause. Within this sample are around 310,000 clones, with roughly 13% of them counted one time only. The ten biggest clones cover roughly 0.016% of the sample. Their antigen targets remain unknown. The sequenced sample consisted of naive CD4+ T cells from blood. The sample's cell subset or site label, in plain terms: true naive CD4+ T cells. The receptor set was obtained from a woman aged 18-30 years with type 1 diabetes.

This rearrangement joins TRBV11-1 to TRBJ2-3; D not certain. This CDR3 comprises 11 residues. Deletions cut 5 bases from V and 5 bases from J, with 5 bases between. Germline V gene sequence: CDR1 SGHAT, CDR2 FQDESV (reference sequence). This chain's CDR3 is CASSVRDTQYF. The CDR3 bases are TGTGCCAGCAGCGTCAGAGATACGCAGTATTTT.

The rearrangement uses TRBV27 and TRBJ2-1; 9 bases line up with TRBD2. V lost 3 bases, J lost 4 bases, and 10 bases stayed unmatched. Germline V gene data show CDR1 as MNHEY and CDR2 as SMNVEV (reference sequence). CDR3 length equals 17 residues. CDR3 in amino acids: CASSLSGAAGGYNEQFF. CDR3 bases: TGTGCCAGCAGTTTGTCTGGGGCGGCGGGAGGGTACAATGAGCAGTTCTTC.

CDR3 sequence reads: CDVKGAQVPYEQYV. Written as DNA, the CDR3 is TGTGACGTCAAAGGGGCCCAAGTCCCCTACGAGCAGTACGTC. J is TRBJ2-7 and V is TRBV9; TRBD1 might be the D (5 bases). CDR1 SGDLS and CDR2 YYNGEE come from the germline V gene. The CDR3 has 14 amino acids.

This clone was observed a handful of times. The rearrangement links TRBV28 to TRBJ2-7; tentatively, D is TRBD1 (6 bases). The germline gives CDR1 MDHEN, CDR2 SYDVKM. The CDR3 totals 13 residues. V gave up 5 bases and J gave up 2 bases, with 10 bases separating them. The CDR3 region has the DNA TGTGCCAGCAGTGCCGGGACACCCTACGAGCAGTACTTC. This sequence encodes CASSAGTPYEQYF.

This clone was detected only a few times. The rearrangement joins TRBV25-1 to TRBJ2-1; 7 positions agree with TRBD2. The ends lost 8 bases at V and 8 bases at J; junction bases unmatched: 9. The V gene's germline CDR1 is MGHDK and CDR2 SYGVNS. This CDR3 spans 13 amino acids. CDR3 in amino acids: CASGLMGGYEQFF. CDR3 bases: TGTGCCAGCGGGCTGATGGGGGGGTATGAGCAGTTCTTC.

This clone appeared a few times. The chain uses TRBV7-2 and TRBJ2-7; no reliable D call. V dropped 3 bases and J dropped 0 bases, with 9 bases sitting between them. CDR3 length: 14 amino acids. The germline CDR1 and CDR2 sequences are SGHTA and FQGNSA. This CDR3 is CASSFRLDSYEQYV. CDR3 coding DNA: TGTGCCAGCAGCTTCCGGCTGGACTCCTACGAGCAGTACGTC.

This clone was seen only a few times. The V call is TRBV9, the J call TRBJ2-3; possibly TRBD2 for D (5 bases). The CDR3 runs to 14 residues. Per the germline V gene, CDR1 is SGDLS and CDR2 is YYNGEE. The V gene lost 1 base and the J gene lost 1 base, with 7 bases spanning the gap. The CDR3 sequence is CASSVSGGTDTQYF. The DNA of the CDR3 is TGTGCCAGCAGCGTAAGCGGCGGCACAGATACGCAGTATTTT.

This clone appeared a few times. The rearrangement links TRBV9 to TRBJ2-5, with 12 bases aligning to TRBD2. The V gene's germline CDR1 is SGDLS and CDR2 YYNGEE. The V gene end was trimmed by 4 bases and the J gene end by 2 bases; junction bases not matched to a gene: 6. This CDR3 is 16 amino acids long. The CDR3 loop is CASSPGLAGIQETQYF. DNA for the CDR3: TGTGCCAGCAGCCCCGGACTAGCGGGGATTCAAGAGACCCAGTACTTC.

This clone was detected only a few times. The V call is TRBV5-4, the J call TRBJ2-3; a possible D gene is TRBD2 (6 bases). The germline gives CDR1 SGHNT, CDR2 YYREEE (reference sequence). The CDR3 contains 14 residues. Trimming pared 0 bases from V and 7 bases from J, leaving 12 bases between. The CDR3 loop reads CASSLEGGSNTQYF. The CDR3 bases are TGTGCCAGCAGCTTGGAGGGAGGTTCGAATACGCAGTATTTT.

The rearrangement uses TRBV21-1 and TRBJ2-7; TRBD2 is taken as the D call from the table, unchecked against the DNA. TRBV21-1 corresponds to a pseudogene. This CDR3 has 15 residues. Written as DNA, the CDR3 is TGTGCCAGCAGCAAAGGGCTAGCGGGAGGGTACGAGCAGTACGTC. This translates into CASSKGLAGGYEQYV.

The chain is built from TRBV7-2 and TRBJ1-2; D remains unclear. The CDR3 extends over 13 amino acids. Per germline, CDR1 SGHTA and CDR2 FQGNSA. V lost 4 bases and J lost 5, with 11 bases in between. This chain's CDR3 is CASSSSGIYGYTF. The DNA for the CDR3 is TGTGCCAGCAGCTCCTCGGGGATTTATGGCTACACCTTC.

The chain uses TRBV5-4 and TRBJ2-1; 11 bases match TRBD2. The CDR3 sequence is 14 residues long. CDR1 and CDR2 from the germline V gene are SGHNT and YYREEE (reference sequence). The V gene end was trimmed by 6 bases and the J gene end by 5 bases; junction bases not matched to a gene: 4. The CDR3 is CASTRLAGHNEQFF. CDR3 nucleotides: TGTGCCAGCACCAGACTAGCGGGACACAATGAGCAGTTCTTC.

This clone has more than one count but fewer than ten. V is TRBV5-1 and J is TRBJ2-7; 7 bases fit TRBD2. CDR1 is SGHRS, CDR2 YFSETQ, per germline. This CDR3 has 14 residues. The ends lost 9 bases at V and 0 bases at J; junction bases unmatched: 9. CDR3 loop: CATRPGGSSYEQYF. The CDR3 DNA reads TGCGCCACCCGACCCGGGGGGTCCTCCTACGAGCAGTACTTC. The full variable domain, its missing parts supplied by reference TRBV5-1 and TRBJ2-7, is KAGVTQTPRYLIKTRGQQVTLSCSPISGHRSVSWYQQTPGQGLQFLFEYFSETQRNKGNFPGRFSGRQFSNSRSEMNVSTLELGDSALYLCATRPGGSSYEQYFGPGTRLTVT.

This chain links TRBV30 with TRBJ2-7, with a weak D call TRBD1 (5 bases). Trimming removed 5 bases from V and 2 bases from J, with 16 bases in between. This CDR3 is built from 14 residues. Germline-derived CDR1 and CDR2 are GTSNPN and SVGIG (reference sequence). This chain's CDR3 is CAWRNLGRPYEQYF. CDR3 DNA: TGTGCCTGGCGGAACTTGGGGCGCCCCTACGAGCAGTACTTC.

This clone was seen only a few times. This CDR3 reads CSVGRQGAISGANVLTF. The CDR3 DNA follows: TGCAGCGTTGGTAGGCAGGGGGCCATCTCTGGGGCCAACGTCCTGACTTTC. This sequence joins TRBV29-1 and TRBJ2-6; TRBD1 aligns across 8 bases. Germline values: CDR1 SQVTM, CDR2 ANQGSEA. Trimming cost V 4 bases and J 0 bases; bases outside gene matches: 8. This CDR3 is built from 17 residues. Full variable domain (remainder filled in from reference TRBV29-1 and TRBJ2-6): SAVISQKPSRDICQRGTSLTIQCQVDSQVTMMFWYRQQPGQSLTLIATANQGSEATYESGFVIDKFPISRPNLTFSTLTVSNMSPEDSSIYLCSVGRQGAISGANVLTFGAGSRLTVL.

The chain is built from TRBV23-1 and TRBJ2-7, with a weak D call TRBD1 (6 bases). TRBV23-1 is treated as an ORF (open reading frame) with a function not yet certain. The CDR3 is made up of 17 amino acids. V lost 0 bases and J 7 bases, leaving 22 bases between the germline ends. CDR3 sequence: CASSQSTSRNPQGEQYV. For the CDR3, the DNA is TGCGCCAGCAGTCAATCGACATCGCGTAACCCCCAGGGGGAGCAGTACGTC.

The chain combines TRBV11-3 with TRBJ2-5, with TRBD2 matching 10 bases. This CDR3 comprises 16 residues. The junction had 10 bases not matched to a gene; V was cut back by 5 bases and J by 4 bases. Germline V gene data show CDR1 as SGHNT and CDR2 as YENEEA. CDR3 in DNA: TGTGCCAGCAGCCCTTCCCGGCTAGCGGGAGTAGAGACCCAGTACTTC. As protein: CASSPSRLAGVETQYF. Looking up the rest from reference TRBV11-3 and TRBJ2-5 gives the full variable domain: EAGVVQSPRYKIIEKKQPVAFWCNPISGHNTLYWYLQNLGQGPELLIRYENEEAVDDSQLPKDRFSAERLKGVDSTLKIQPAELGDSAVYLCASSPSRLAGVETQYFGPGTRLLVL.

The rearrangement uses TRBV5-1 and TRBJ1-2, with 7 bases fitting TRBD1. V lost 0 bases, J lost 3 bases, and 2 bases stayed unmatched. The CDR3 loop spans 14 amino acids. Germline V gene data show CDR1 as SGHRS and CDR2 as YFSETQ. The CDR3 DNA reads as TGCGCCAGCAGCTTGGGACAGGGAGACTATGGCTACACCTTC. This codes for CASSLGQGDYGYTF.

A remark on this clone: At one end the junction does not follow the germline gene, possibly because of a read error. The identical CDR3 is also encoded by other nucleotide sequences in the sample. The chain is built from TRBV9 and TRBJ2-3, with 12 bases that match TRBD2. Germline V gene lookup returns CDR1 SGDLS and CDR2 YYNGEE. CDR3 size: 15 residues. The CDR3 here is CASSVTSGRTDTQYF. The DNA of the CDR3 is TGTGCCAGCAGCGTGACTAGCGGGAGAACAGATACACAGTATTTT.

This clone was found a few times. The J gene is TRBJ1-1, the V gene TRBV19; D may be TRBD1 (5 bases). The CDR3 is 14 amino acids. Germline-derived CDR1 and CDR2 are LNHDA and SQIVND (reference sequence). Trimming left V 2 bases short and J 1 base short, with 8 bases between. This CDR3 is CASSIRGTNTEAFF. The CDR3 bases are TGTGCCAGTAGTATACGGGGGACGAACACTGAAGCTTTCTTT.